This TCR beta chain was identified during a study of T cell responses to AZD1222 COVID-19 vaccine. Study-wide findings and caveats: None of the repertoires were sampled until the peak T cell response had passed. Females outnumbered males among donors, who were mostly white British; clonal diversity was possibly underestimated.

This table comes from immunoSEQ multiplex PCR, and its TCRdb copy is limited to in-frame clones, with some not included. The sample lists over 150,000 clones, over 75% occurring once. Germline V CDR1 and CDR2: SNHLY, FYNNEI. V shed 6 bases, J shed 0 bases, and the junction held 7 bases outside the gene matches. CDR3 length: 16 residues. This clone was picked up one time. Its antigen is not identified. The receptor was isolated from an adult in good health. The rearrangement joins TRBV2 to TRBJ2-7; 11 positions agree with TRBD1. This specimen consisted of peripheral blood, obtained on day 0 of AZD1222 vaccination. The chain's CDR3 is CASRNPGQGASYEQYF. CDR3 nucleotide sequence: TGTGCCAGCAGGAATCCCGGACAGGGGGCCTCCTACGAGCAGTACTTC.